The clone carrying this T cell receptor (beta chain) was seen a handful of times. The antigen is undetermined. This entry belongs to a study of lung T cells in sarcoidosis with Löfgren's syndrome. Study context: CD4+ T cells build up in sarcoidosis bronchoalveolar lavage fluid. Findings of the study overall: Versus controls, Löfgren's syndrome patients reportedly showed TRAV12-1 and TRBV2 as most expanded. Sarcoidosis antigen recognition was only suggested, antigen unidentified.

One entry per CDR3 protein results from TCRdb running MiXCR on the reads. The sample lists approximately 20,000 distinct CDR3 sequences; roughly 21% were seen once. The CDR3 contains 15 residues. Unmatched junction bases numbered 8, after V lost 4 bases and J lost 2 bases. Germline V gene data show CDR1 as SGHRS and CDR2 as YFSETQ. The chain combines TRBV5-1 with TRBJ1-1, with 7 bases fitting TRBD1. Input material: CD4+ T cells from bronchoalveolar lavage. The sequence derives from a human donor with sarcoidosis (Löfgren's syndrome or another form), or a control subject (not recorded which). In DNA form, the CDR3 reads TGCGCCAGCAGCAACGCCGGGACAGCTAACACTGAAGCTTTCTTT. Amino acids: CASSNAGTANTEAFF.